Sequencing of this T cell receptor beta chain was carried out in a study of blood T cell repertoires in COVID-19. About the research overall: Researchers got acute and convalescent COVID-19 samples from the United States, Italy and Spain. Sample material is recorded as cDNA or gDNA derived from T cells, B-cell-depleted T cells, or PBMCs.

Trimming removed 4 bases from V and 2 bases from J, with 13 bases in between. The germline CDR1 and CDR2 sequences are SGHNT and YYREEE (reference sequence). The CDR3 contains 14 residues. As originally analysed: For nucleated cells, counts were estimated from reference gene primer amplification. This table comes from immunoSEQ multiplex PCR, and its TCRdb copy is limited to in-frame clones, with some not included. V, J and clone size reflect that table, while D and trimming were determined from the DNA. The sample gives 150,000 or so clones, about 80% of which show up once; approximately 13% is in the top ten.

The source is a man in his 70s who had recovered from COVID-19. Material for sequencing was peripheral blood. The chain couples TRBV5-4 to TRBJ2-7; D might be TRBD1 (6 bases). CDR3 protein: CASSPKTGPYEQYF. CDR3 DNA sequence: TGTGCCAGCAGCCCCAAGACAGGTCCCTACGAGCAGTACTTC.